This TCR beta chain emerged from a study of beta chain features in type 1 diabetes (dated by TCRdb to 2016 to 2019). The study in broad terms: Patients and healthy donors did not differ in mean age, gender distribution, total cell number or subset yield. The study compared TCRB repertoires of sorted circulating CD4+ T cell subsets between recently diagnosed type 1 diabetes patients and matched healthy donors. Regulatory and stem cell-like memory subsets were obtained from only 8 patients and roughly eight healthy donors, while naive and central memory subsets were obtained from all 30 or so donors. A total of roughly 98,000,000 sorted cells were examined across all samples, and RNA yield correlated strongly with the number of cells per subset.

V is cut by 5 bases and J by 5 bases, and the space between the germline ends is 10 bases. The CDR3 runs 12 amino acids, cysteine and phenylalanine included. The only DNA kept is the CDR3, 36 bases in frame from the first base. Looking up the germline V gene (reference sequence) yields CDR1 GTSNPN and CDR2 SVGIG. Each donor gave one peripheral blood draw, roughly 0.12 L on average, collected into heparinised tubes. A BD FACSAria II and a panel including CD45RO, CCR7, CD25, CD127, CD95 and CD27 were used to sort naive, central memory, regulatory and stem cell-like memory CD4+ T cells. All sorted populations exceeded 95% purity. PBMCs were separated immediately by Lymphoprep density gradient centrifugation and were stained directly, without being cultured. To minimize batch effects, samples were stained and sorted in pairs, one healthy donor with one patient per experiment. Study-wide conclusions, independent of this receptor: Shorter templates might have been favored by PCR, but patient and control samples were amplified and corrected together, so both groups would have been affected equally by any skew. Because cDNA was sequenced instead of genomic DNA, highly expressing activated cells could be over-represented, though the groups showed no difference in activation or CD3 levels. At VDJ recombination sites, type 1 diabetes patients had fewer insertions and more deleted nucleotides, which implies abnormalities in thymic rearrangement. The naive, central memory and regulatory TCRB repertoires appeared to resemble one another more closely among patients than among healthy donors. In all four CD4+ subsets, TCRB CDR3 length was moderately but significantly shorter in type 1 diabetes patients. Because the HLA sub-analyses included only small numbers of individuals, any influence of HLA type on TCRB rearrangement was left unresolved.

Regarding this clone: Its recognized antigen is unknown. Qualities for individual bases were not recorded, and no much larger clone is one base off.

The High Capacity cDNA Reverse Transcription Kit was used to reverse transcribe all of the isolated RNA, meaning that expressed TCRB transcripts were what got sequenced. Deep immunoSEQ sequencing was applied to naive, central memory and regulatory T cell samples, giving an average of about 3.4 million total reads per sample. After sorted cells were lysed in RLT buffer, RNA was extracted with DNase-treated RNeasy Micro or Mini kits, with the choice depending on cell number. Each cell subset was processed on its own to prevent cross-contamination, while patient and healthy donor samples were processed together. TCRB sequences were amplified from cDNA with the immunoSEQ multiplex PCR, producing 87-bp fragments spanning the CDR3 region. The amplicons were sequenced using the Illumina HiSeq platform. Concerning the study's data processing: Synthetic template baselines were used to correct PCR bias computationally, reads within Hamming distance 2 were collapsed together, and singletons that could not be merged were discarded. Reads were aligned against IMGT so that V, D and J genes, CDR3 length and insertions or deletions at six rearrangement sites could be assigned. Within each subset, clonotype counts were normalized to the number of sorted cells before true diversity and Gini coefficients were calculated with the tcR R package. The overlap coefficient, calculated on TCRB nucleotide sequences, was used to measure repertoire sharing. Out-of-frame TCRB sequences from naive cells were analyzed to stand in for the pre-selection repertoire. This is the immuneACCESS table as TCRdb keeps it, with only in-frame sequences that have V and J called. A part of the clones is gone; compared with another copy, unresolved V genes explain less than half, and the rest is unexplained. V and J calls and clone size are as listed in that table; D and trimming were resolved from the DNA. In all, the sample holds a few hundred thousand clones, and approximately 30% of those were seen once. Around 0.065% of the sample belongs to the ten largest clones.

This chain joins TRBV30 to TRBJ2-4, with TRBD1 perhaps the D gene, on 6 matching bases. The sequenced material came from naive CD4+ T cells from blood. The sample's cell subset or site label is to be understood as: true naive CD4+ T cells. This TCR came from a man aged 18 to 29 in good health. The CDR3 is CAWGDIQNIQYF. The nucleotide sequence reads TGTGCCTGGGGGGACATACAAAACATTCAGTACTTC.